This T cell receptor beta chain was captured in a study of shared clonotypes between healthy human individuals. This CDR3 has 14 amino acids. Trimming pared 10 bases from V and 2 bases from J, leaving 15 bases between. Germline values: CDR1 MGHDK, CDR2 SYGVNS. Assay: immunoSEQ multiplex PCR; the TCRdb copy retains only in-frame clones and omits some. The sample records 2 million to 3 million clones, 93% being singletons. The receptor was derived from a man aged 18 to 30 in good health. Some clones in this sample may be carry-over from other donors' samples. The sample consisted of naive CD4+ T cells from PBMCs. Sample subset: CD45RA+ positively selected. The rearrangement joins TRBV25-1 to TRBJ1-5; maybe TRBD1 (5 bases). CDR3: CANRWGLGNQPQHF. The CDR3 DNA follows: TGTGCCAACAGATGGGGGTTGGGCAATCAGCCCCAGCATTTT.